Listed here are 21 T cell receptor beta chains from one sample, sequenced in a study of shared clonotypes between healthy human individuals. Generated by immunoSEQ multiplex PCR, the TCRdb table keeps only in-frame clones and is missing some. Among about 2 million clones, about 95% were seen once, and the ten largest hold 1% to 1.5%. Naive-designated CD8 cells lacked CD45RO, were positively enriched for CCR7, and omitted terminally differentiated effector memory CD45RA+ cells. Sequencing was done on a sample of naive CD8+ T cells sorted from blood. The origin of the receptors is a man aged 18 to 29 in good health.

This chain uses TRBV11-2 with TRBJ2-1, with D possibly being TRBD2 (6 bases). CDR3 length equals 13 residues. Trimming removed 5 bases at V and 8 bases at J, with 13 bases between. From germline, CDR1 is SGHAT and CDR2 FQNNGV. The CDR3 reads CASSPRGGYEQFF. DNA of the CDR3: TGTGCCAGCAGCCCGCGGGGAGGCTATGAGCAGTTCTTC.

This sequence joins TRBV30 and TRBJ1-1; a weak D match, TRBD1 (5 bases). CDR1 and CDR2 from the germline V gene are GTSNPN and SVGIG (reference sequence). Trimming cost V 5 bases and J 4 bases, with 14 bases left between them. This CDR3 is 13 amino acids long. The CDR3 is CAWAWAGGTEAFF. The DNA for the CDR3 is TGTGCCTGGGCTTGGGCTGGGGGCACTGAAGCTTTCTTT.

V gene TRBV6-5 combines with J gene TRBJ2-1; the match to TRBD2 covers 8 bases. Trimming at V came to 0 bases and at J to 10 bases, leaving 11 bases not matched to a gene. The CDR3 has 16 residues. CDR1 and CDR2 from the germline V gene are MNHEY and SVGAGI. The CDR3 DNA is TGTGCCAGCAGTTACTCGAGTGGCGGGAGGCCCTTCGAGCAGTTCTTC. Translation: CASSYSSGGRPFEQFF.

V usage is TRBV7-9 and J usage is TRBJ2-3; D may be TRBD2 (6 bases). Trimming removed 1 base from V and 4 bases from J, with 18 bases in between. Germline V gene lookup returns CDR1 SEHNR and CDR2 FQNEAQ (reference sequence). CDR3 length: 17 residues. CDR3 bases: TGTGCCAGCAGCTTAGACGGACTATTAGAAGCGTCAGATACGCAGTATTTT. Translated, it gives CASSLDGLLEASDTQYF.

V gene TRBV7-9 combines with J gene TRBJ1-6; a possible D gene is TRBD1 (6 bases). CDR3 size: 17 residues. Trimming cost V 1 base and J 0 bases, with 10 bases left between them. Per the germline V gene, CDR1 is SEHNR and CDR2 is FQNEAQ (reference sequence). CDR3: CASSLGQESSYNSPLHF. In DNA, the CDR3 is TGTGCCAGCAGCTTAGGACAGGAAAGCTCCTATAATTCACCCCTCCACTTT. Variable domain in full (rest from reference TRBV7-9 and TRBJ1-6): DTGVSQNPRHKITKRGQNVTFRCDPISEHNRLYWYRQTLGQGPEFLTYFQNEAQLEKSRLLSDRFSAERPKGSFSTLEIQRTEQGDSAMYLCASSLGQESSYNSPLHFGNGTRLTVT.

The V gene is TRBV28, the J gene TRBJ2-7, with D possibly called TRBD1 or TRBD2 (5 bases each). This CDR3 region has 13 residues. V lost 6 bases and J lost 6, with 15 bases in between. The V gene's germline CDR1 is MDHEN and CDR2 SYDVKM. CDR3 coding DNA: TGTGCCAGCAGGGGACGCTCCTCCGGCGAGCAGTACTTC. Translation: CASRGRSSGEQYF.

The chain uses TRBV7-9 and TRBJ2-7; possibly TRBD1 for D (5 bases). The V end was cut by 2 bases, the J end by 1 base, with 9 bases between. CDR3 length: 14 amino acids. From germline, CDR1 is SEHNR and CDR2 FQNEAQ (reference sequence). This CDR3 is CASSLLDKSYEQYF. DNA for the CDR3: TGTGCCAGCAGCTTATTGGACAAGTCCTACGAGCAGTACTTC.

V is TRBV6-6 and J is TRBJ2-3, with D unresolved. The length of the CDR3 is 15 residues. CDR1 and CDR2 (germline): MNHNY, SVGAGI (reference sequence). Trimming left V 8 bases short and J 3 bases short, with 18 bases between. CDR3 in amino acids: CASGKTLPGTDTQYF. The CDR3 nucleotides are TGTGCCAGCGGAAAAACTCTCCCTGGTACAGATACGCAGTATTTT.

This chain uses TRBV15 with TRBJ2-5; a possible D gene is TRBD1 (5 bases). This CDR3 comprises 15 residues. V lost 5 bases and J 4 bases, leaving 17 bases between the germline ends. The germline CDR1 and CDR2 sequences are LNHNV and YYDKDF (reference sequence). The DNA of the CDR3 is TGTGCCACCAGCTCCGGCAGGGCAGACGGAGAGACCCAGTACTTC. Translating it yields CATSSGRADGETQYF.

V gene TRBV27 combines with J gene TRBJ2-7; no definite D call. The germline V gene encodes CDR1 MNHEY and CDR2 SMNVEV (reference sequence). The CDR3 has 15 amino acids. Trimming stripped 5 bases from V and 0 bases from J, with 14 bases between. The CDR3 reads CASSLTPTSSYEQYF. For the CDR3, the DNA is TGTGCCAGCAGTCTGACACCTACAAGCTCCTACGAGCAGTACTTC.

V usage is TRBV2 and J usage is TRBJ2-7, with D unresolved. V was trimmed by 1 base and J by 1 base, leaving 8 bases between them. The CDR3 has 14 amino acids. Germline V gene data show CDR1 as SNHLY and CDR2 as FYNNEI. CDR3 residues: CASSEDLWSYEQYF. The CDR3 DNA follows: TGTGCCAGCAGTGAAGATCTATGGTCCTACGAGCAGTACTTC.

J is TRBJ2-1 and V is TRBV6-5; D ambiguous. The germline CDR1 and CDR2 sequences are MNHEY and SVGAGI. This CDR3 spans 14 amino acids. Trimming took 1 base from V and 4 from J, leaving 8 bases between them. The CDR3 coding sequence is TGTGCCAGCAGTTACTGGGGTCAATACAATGAGCAGTTCTTC. Protein product: CASSYWGQYNEQFF.

This chain joins TRBV10-2 and TRBJ2-7; 11 bases align to TRBD2. In germline, CDR1 is WSHSY, CDR2 SAAADI. The CDR3 spans 15 residues. V trimming: 5 bases; J trimming: 1 base; junction bases outside the gene matches: 4. The CDR3 reads CASSIGTSGSYEQYF. DNA for the CDR3: TGCGCCAGCAGTATCGGGACTAGCGGATCCTACGAGCAGTACTTC.

This chain links TRBV6-5 with TRBJ2-7; D possibly matches TRBD1 or TRBD2 (5 bases each). Deletions cut 4 bases from V and 3 bases from J, with 10 bases between. Per the germline V gene, CDR1 is MNHEY and CDR2 is SVGAGI. The CDR3 loop spans 13 amino acids. The CDR3, as DNA: TGTGCCAGCAGTTCGGGACCGTACTACGAGCAGTACTTC. This translates into CASSSGPYYEQYF.

The chain couples TRBV11-2 to TRBJ2-5; D not resolved. Germline-derived CDR1 and CDR2 are SGHAT and FQNNGV. CDR3 length equals 15 residues. Trimming shortened V by 5 bases and J by 5 bases, and 18 bases separated the two germline ends. DNA of the CDR3: TGTGCCAGCAGCCGCCCTCCCGGAGCCCCGGAGACCCAGTACTTC. Translated: CASSRPPGAPETQYF.

For this clone: The sample has other DNA sequences that encode this CDR3 too. The V gene is TRBV6-5, the J gene TRBJ2-7, with 7 bases identical to TRBD1. Germline V gene data show CDR1 as MNHEY and CDR2 as SVGAGI. The CDR3 has 15 residues. Trimming removed 0 bases from V and 2 bases from J; junction bases left unmatched: 4. CDR3 sequence reads: CASSYSPGGAYEQYF. The CDR3 coding sequence is TGTGCCAGCAGTTACTCTCCAGGGGGAGCCTACGAGCAGTACTTC.

V usage is TRBV13 and J usage is TRBJ1-2; 7 nucleotides align to TRBD1. Germline V gene lookup returns CDR1 PRHDT and CDR2 FYEKMQ (reference sequence). The CDR3 has 16 amino acids. V was clipped by 0 bases and J by 5 bases; unmatched bases: 9. The CDR3: CASSLGSGDSLYGYTF. Here the CDR3 DNA reads TGTGCCAGCAGCTTAGGGAGTGGGGACAGCTTATATGGCTACACCTTC.

The chain combines TRBV28 with TRBJ1-5; 7 positions match TRBD1. Germline assignment: CDR1 MDHEN and CDR2 SYDVKM. V lost 3 bases to trimming and J lost 2 bases; unmatched junction nucleotides: 16. This CDR3 is built from 19 residues. The CDR3, as DNA: TGTGCCAGCAGTTTTACAGGGGTCGGGATTGTGATAGGCAATCAGCCCCAGCATTTT. Protein product: CASSFTGVGIVIGNQPQHF.

This clone was recorded once. The chain recombines TRBV4-1 with TRBJ2-7; D remains unclear. The CDR3 contains 15 residues. Germline CDR1 reads MGHRA; CDR2 reads YSYEKL. The V and J ends lost 2 bases and 2 bases respectively, with 13 bases between them. CDR3 region: CASSQLTRPPYEQYF. The DNA for the CDR3 is TGCGCCAGCAGCCAATTGACACGTCCTCCCTACGAGCAGTACTTC.

This clone was counted once. V gene TRBV11-2 combines with J gene TRBJ2-7; unclear D gene. This CDR3 has 13 amino acids. Trimming took off 5 bases at V and 3 bases at J, with 11 bases between the two ends. Germline CDR1 SGHAT, CDR2 FQNNGV. This CDR3 reads CASSQGSVYEQYF. CDR3 coding DNA: TGTGCCAGCAGCCAAGGCAGCGTCTACGAGCAGTACTTC.

The J gene is TRBJ1-2, the V gene TRBV6-1; 8 nucleotides agree with TRBD1. Germline V gives CDR1 MNHNS, CDR2 SASEGT. This CDR3 has 16 amino acids. J lost 2 bases, V lost 3 bases, and 8 bases had no gene match. CDR3 sequence: CASSDFMDRENYGYTF. CDR3 coding DNA: TGTGCCAGCAGTGATTTTATGGACAGGGAGAACTATGGCTACACCTTC.